This TCR beta chain came from a study of T cells in Graves' hyperthyroidism and ophthalmopathy. As to this clonotype: Its matching antigen is unknown.

This CDR3 spans 14 amino acids. V lost 0 bases to trimming and J lost 7 bases; unmatched junction nucleotides: 5. Germline V gene lookup returns CDR1 MNHEY and CDR2 SVGAGI. TCR beta CDR3 regions were amplified from RNA transcripts. Primed by the HTBI set, a first-round RT-PCR was run on the TCR CDR3. TCRdb used MiXCR to reprocess the multiplex PCR reads, holding one entry per CDR3 protein. The table has approximately 430,000 distinct CDR3 sequences, around 14% seen once. Points from the study as a whole: Most thyroid clonotypes with frequency above 0.001 were detected in blood.

The TCR originated in a woman between 18 and 29 years old with Graves' hyperthyroidism. The rearrangement uses TRBV6-5 and TRBJ1-2; 7 bases are a match to TRBD1. Sequencing was carried out using blood. CDR3 loop: CASSYSEGGFGYTF. As DNA, the CDR3 is TGTGCCAGCAGTTACTCCGAAGGGGGCTTTGGCTACACCTTC.